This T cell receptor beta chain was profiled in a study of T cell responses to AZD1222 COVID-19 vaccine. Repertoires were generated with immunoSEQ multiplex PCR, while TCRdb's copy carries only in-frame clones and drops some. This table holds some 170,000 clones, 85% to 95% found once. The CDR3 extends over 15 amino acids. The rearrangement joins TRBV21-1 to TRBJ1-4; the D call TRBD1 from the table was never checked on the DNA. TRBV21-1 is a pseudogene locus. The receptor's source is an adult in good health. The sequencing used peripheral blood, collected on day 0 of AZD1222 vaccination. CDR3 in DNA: TGTGCCAGCAGCGCCGGGACAGGGAATAATGAAAAACTGTTTTTT. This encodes CASSAGTGNNEKLFF.